This T cell receptor beta chain was profiled in a study of blood T cells in healthy people across ages. General study results and limits: Measured against age, TCR beta diversity per million T cells decreased in a roughly linear manner. Versus aged donors, long-lived donors had higher diversity and more naive CD4+ cells. TCR beta diversity correlated strongly with naive T cell percentage.

Next came a second PCR, run for about 7 to 12 cycles, which used a sample-barcoded 5' primer along with a J-beta primer mix. TCRdb used MiXCR to reprocess the 5' RACE reads, holding one entry per CDR3 protein. The sample lists approximately 690,000 distinct CDR3 sequences, approximately 59% seen once, with around 37% in the top ten. The CDR3 totals 15 residues. The germline V gene encodes CDR1 DFQATT and CDR2 SNEGSKA (reference sequence). Trimming removed 4 bases from V and 4 bases from J; junction bases left unmatched: 10. Points on this clonotype: The antigen is undetermined.

The sequence came from a man between 60 and 75 years old in good health. The sample was blood. The rearrangement joins TRBV20-1 to TRBJ1-2; 9 bases agree with TRBD1. CDR3 in DNA: TGCAGTGCTACCCCGGGACAGGGTTGGGGCTATGGCTACACCTTC. Translation: CSATPGQGWGYGYTF.